These 21 T cell receptor beta chains were sequenced from one sample in a study of blood T cell repertoires in COVID-19. The data were produced by immunoSEQ multiplex PCR, yet TCRdb's version contains in-frame clones alone and is incomplete. The sample includes about 150,000 clones, 88% of them seen just once. Sequencing input: peripheral blood. The receptors here all came from a woman in her 70s with acute or convalescent COVID-19.

The V gene is TRBV6-5, the J gene TRBJ2-4; TRBD2 aligns across 9 bases. CDR1 MNHEY and CDR2 SVGAGI come from the germline V gene. The ends lost 4 bases at V and 14 bases at J; junction bases unmatched: 15. The length of the CDR3 is 15 residues. CDR3 sequence: CASSSTSGPQGSEYF. CDR3 coding DNA: TGTGCCAGCAGTTCGACTAGCGGCCCCCAAGGTAGTGAGTACTTC.

V usage is TRBV15 and J usage is TRBJ1-5; maybe TRBD1 (6 bases). The V gene's germline CDR1 is LNHNV and CDR2 YYDKDF (reference sequence). Between the trimmed V and J ends, which lost 0 bases and 5 bases, there was a span of 14 bases. This CDR3 contains 16 residues. The CDR3 is CATSRDHLGAHQPQHF. The CDR3, as DNA: TGTGCCACCAGCAGAGATCATCTGGGGGCTCATCAGCCCCAGCATTTT.

The rearrangement links TRBV30 to TRBJ2-7; 8 nucleotides align to TRBD1. The germline CDR1 and CDR2 sequences are GTSNPN and SVGIG (reference sequence). The CDR3 runs to 15 residues. J lost 7 bases, V lost 5 bases, and 16 bases had no gene match. The CDR3 is CAWAGGQGVRGEQYF. The DNA for the CDR3 is TGTGCCTGGGCGGGTGGACAGGGTGTCCGGGGTGAGCAGTACTTC.

The chain recombines TRBV6-6 with TRBJ1-5, with 8 nucleotides matching TRBD1. The V gene's germline CDR1 is MNHNY and CDR2 SVGAGI (reference sequence). V was clipped by 7 bases and J by 0 bases; unmatched bases: 17. The CDR3 is made up of 19 amino acids. CDR3 bases: TGTGCCAGCATTCGGGGACCGGGACAGGAAATTCTTAGCAATCAGCCCCAGCATTTT. Translation: CASIRGPGQEILSNQPQHF.

As regards this clone: The junction shows a germline mismatch at one end, possibly a read error. The rearrangement links TRBV7-7 to TRBJ2-3; 9 bases are a match to TRBD1. The CDR3 sequence is 15 residues long. The germline V gene has CDR1 SSHAT and CDR2 FNYEAQ (reference sequence). CDR3 loop: CASSRGTGRTDTQYF. DNA of the CDR3: TGTGCTAGCAGCCGCGGGACAGGGAGGACAGATACGCAGTATTTT.

The chain combines TRBV18 with TRBJ2-3, with TRBD2 matching over 9 bases. V lost 3 bases and J lost 2; bases outside the gene matches: 9. Germline V gene lookup returns CDR1 KGHSH and CDR2 LQKENI. This CDR3 has 17 residues. CDR3 bases: TGTGCCAGCTCACCGTTCGCGGGGGGGCACGACACAGATACGCAGTATTTT. Its translation: CASSPFAGGHDTDTQYF.

Turning to this clone: This sample includes further DNA sequences coding for the same CDR3. V usage is TRBV11-3 and J usage is TRBJ1-1; no clear D gene. The germline V and J ends were trimmed by 5 bases and 0 bases, with 7 bases remaining between them. The V gene's germline CDR1 is SGHNT and CDR2 YENEEA. The length of the CDR3 is 13 residues. The CDR3 spells CASSLRVNTEAFF. In DNA form, the CDR3 reads TGTGCCAGCAGCCTGAGGGTGAACACTGAAGCTTTCTTT.

The chain joins TRBV2 to TRBJ1-1, with a tentative D call TRBD1 (5 bases). Germline CDR1 and CDR2: SNHLY and FYNNEI. V dropped 3 bases and J dropped 4 bases, with 9 bases sitting between them. CDR3 length equals 13 residues. Here the CDR3 reads CASSDQGGTEAFF. The CDR3 coding sequence is TGTGCCAGCAGTGACCAGGGTGGCACTGAAGCTTTCTTT.

The genes are TRBV30 and TRBJ1-5; unclear D gene. The V and J ends lost 4 bases and 2 bases respectively, with 9 bases between them. This CDR3 is 13 amino acids long. Germline V gene sequence: CDR1 GTSNPN, CDR2 SVGIG (reference sequence). This chain's CDR3 is CAWTHRGNQPQHF. For the CDR3, the DNA is TGTGCCTGGACCCACCGGGGCAATCAGCCCCAGCATTTT.

Comment on this clone: The sample has other DNA sequences that encode this CDR3 too. The chain carries TRBV28 and TRBJ1-2; 10 bases agree with TRBD1. Per the germline V gene, CDR1 is MDHEN and CDR2 is SYDVKM. After removal of 5 bases from V and 7 bases from J, the junction contained 7 bases not matched to a gene. CDR3 length: 14 amino acids. DNA for the CDR3: TGTGCCAGCAGTCCAGGACAGGGGGGTGGTGGCTACACCTTC. Translating gives CASSPGQGGGGYTF.

This rearrangement joins TRBV5-1 to TRBJ1-4; D is unresolved. CDR1 and CDR2 (germline): SGHRS, YFSETQ. CDR3 length: 14 residues. The V end was cut by 4 bases, the J end by 7 bases, with 14 bases between. The CDR3 nucleotides are TGCGCCAGCAGCCTAACCTTTCTGAGTGAAAAACTGTTTTTT. Protein product: CASSLTFLSEKLFF.

The J gene is TRBJ1-2, the V gene TRBV7-9; the D is unclear. Trimming shortened V by 5 bases and J by 2 bases, and 15 bases separated the two germline ends. The length of the CDR3 is 15 residues. CDR1 is SEHNR, CDR2 FQNEAQ, per germline (reference sequence). The CDR3 DNA is TGTGCCAGCAGCCTAACCGAAGTATCCAACTATGGCTACACCTTC. Its translation is CASSLTEVSNYGYTF.

The chain uses TRBV28 and TRBJ1-2; D ambiguous. V gave up 2 bases and J gave up 6 bases, with 10 bases separating them. The V gene's germline CDR1 is MDHEN and CDR2 SYDVKM. The CDR3 runs to 13 residues. The CDR3 sequence is CASSLAGPDGYTF. The CDR3 coding sequence is TGTGCCAGCAGTTTAGCAGGTCCGGATGGCTACACCTTC.

A few counts support this clone. This chain uses TRBV3-1 (or the pseudogene TRBV3-2) with TRBJ2-1; 7 positions match TRBD2. The V gene's germline CDR1 is LGHDT and CDR2 YNNKEL (reference sequence). Trimming at V came to 2 bases and at J to 7 bases, leaving 5 bases not matched to a gene. The CDR3 is made up of 14 amino acids. The CDR3 coding sequence is TGTGCCAGCAGCCAACGGTACGGGGGGAATGAGCAGTTCTTC. It encodes CASSQRYGGNEQFF.

In its sample, this clone was seen once. This chain joins TRBV3-1 (or the pseudogene TRBV3-2) and TRBJ1-6; a weak D match, TRBD1 (5 bases). Deletions cut 3 bases from V and 2 bases from J, with 11 bases between. The CDR3 is 16 residues long. Per germline, CDR1 LGHDT and CDR2 YNNKEL (reference sequence). This chain's CDR3 is CASSHRGETYNSPLHF. Here the CDR3 DNA reads TGTGCCAGCAGCCATCGGGGGGAGACCTATAATTCACCCCTCCACTTT.

The V gene is TRBV5-1, the J gene TRBJ2-6; 8 bases map to TRBD2. The germline gives CDR1 SGHRS, CDR2 YFSETQ. The CDR3 consists of 16 residues. J was trimmed by 7 bases and V by 4 bases; bases with no gene match: 10. The CDR3 sequence: CASSTLGGALANVLTF. The DNA for the CDR3 is TGCGCCAGCAGCACCCTCGGGGGGGCCTTAGCCAACGTCCTGACTTTC.

The chain has TRBV27 and TRBJ1-4; no reliable D call. There are 15 residues in the CDR3. V gave up 1 base and J gave up 3 bases, with 9 bases separating them. Germline CDR1 reads MNHEY; CDR2 reads SMNVEV (reference sequence). Written as DNA, the CDR3 is TGTGCCAGCAGTTTATACGGACTACCTAATGAAAAACTGTTTTTT. As protein: CASSLYGLPNEKLFF.

The genes are TRBV7-2 and TRBJ1-2; perhaps TRBD1 as D (6 bases). This CDR3 region has 15 residues. V was clipped by 5 bases and J by 4 bases, with 17 bases between them. Germline loops: CDR1 SGHTA, CDR2 FQGNSA. Here the CDR3 reads CASSPGQQNTYGYTF. The CDR3 DNA follows: TGTGCCAGCAGCCCTGGACAGCAGAACACCTATGGCTACACCTTC.

The chain employs TRBV7-7 and TRBJ2-7, with 7 nucleotides matching TRBD2. Germline lookup yields CDR1 SSHAT and CDR2 FNYEAQ (reference sequence). The CDR3 length is 17 residues. CDR3 nucleotide sequence: TGTGCTAGCAGCGCCAGCCGGGGGGTGGTCGGATCCTACGAGCAGTACGTC. Translation gives CASSASRGVVGSYEQYV.

The chain has TRBV4-1 and TRBJ1-4, with 7 positions matching TRBD1. Germline V gene sequence: CDR1 MGHRA, CDR2 YSYEKL. This CDR3 spans 15 amino acids. J lost 4 bases, V lost 3 bases, and 5 bases had no gene match. DNA for the CDR3: TGCGCCAGCAGCCAGCGGGACAGCCTTAATGAAAAACTGTTTTTT. The encoded protein is CASSQRDSLNEKLFF.

V is TRBV11-2 and J is TRBJ2-1; 7 nucleotides match TRBD2. J gave up 4 bases and V 2 bases, and 5 bases lay outside the gene matches. Per germline, CDR1 SGHAT and CDR2 FQNNGV. The length of the CDR3 is 15 residues. The CDR3: CASSLLGGGYNEQFF. The CDR3 region has the DNA TGTGCCAGCAGCTTACTGGGGGGGGGATACAATGAGCAGTTCTTC.